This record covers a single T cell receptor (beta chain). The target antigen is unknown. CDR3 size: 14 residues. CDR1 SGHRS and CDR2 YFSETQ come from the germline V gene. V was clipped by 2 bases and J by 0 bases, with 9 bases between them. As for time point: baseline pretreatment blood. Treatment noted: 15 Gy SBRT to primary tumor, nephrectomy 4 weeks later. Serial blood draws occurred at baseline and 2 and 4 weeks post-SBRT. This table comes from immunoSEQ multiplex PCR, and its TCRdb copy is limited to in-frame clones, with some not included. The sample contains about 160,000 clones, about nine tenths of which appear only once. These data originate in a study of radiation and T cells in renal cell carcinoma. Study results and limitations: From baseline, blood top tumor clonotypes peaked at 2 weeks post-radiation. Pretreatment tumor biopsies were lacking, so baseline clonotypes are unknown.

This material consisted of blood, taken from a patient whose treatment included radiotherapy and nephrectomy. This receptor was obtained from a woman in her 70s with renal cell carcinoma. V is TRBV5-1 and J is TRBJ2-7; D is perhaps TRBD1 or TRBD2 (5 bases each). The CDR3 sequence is CASSLPGPSYEQYF. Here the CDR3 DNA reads TGCGCCAGCAGCTTACCGGGGCCCTCCTACGAGCAGTACTTC.